This T cell receptor (beta chain) was documented in a study of post-analysis software for immune sequencing data. Whole-study findings and limits: For normalized Chao1 diversity, multiple sclerosis patients scored significantly lower than controls did.

As concerns this clonotype: The antigen remains unidentified.

Unique molecular identifiers were built into the TCR beta cDNA libraries. TCRdb re-called the PCR reads through MiXCR, storing one row per CDR3 protein. This table holds 150,000 to 200,000 distinct CDR3 sequences, 30% found once. The sample taken for sequencing was blood. The receptor comes from a girl between 10 and 17 years old with multiple sclerosis.

CDR3 DNA: TGCGCCAGCAGAGCGGGAGCCCAAGAGACCCAGTACTTC. Translating it yields CASRAGAQETQYF. The genes are TRBV5-1 and TRBJ2-5; the match to TRBD2 covers 8 bases. Unmatched junction bases numbered 1, after V lost 5 bases and J lost 1 base. CDR3 length: 13 residues. Germline lookup yields CDR1 SGHRS and CDR2 YFSETQ.